The T cell receptor (beta chain) under discussion was sequenced for a study of blood T cell repertoires in COVID-19 (dated by TCRdb to between 2020 and 2021). Regarding the complete study: Samples covering the acute and convalescent phases of COVID-19 were provided by collaborators in the United States, Italy and Spain. The material from the prospective study consisted of cDNA or gDNA derived from T cells, B-cell-depleted T cells, or PBMCs. The samples were drawn from the first 160 participants of the ongoing ImmuneRACE study and from over 950 subjects provided by 6 global collaborators. HLA class I and class II types, where available, came from metadata supplied by the sample provider rather than from assay-based typing. Nearly every sample came with metadata listing a de-identified subject ID, COVID-19 status, age in years and sex. The repertoires were released in a freely available public database meant as a resource for research on the immune response to SARS-CoV-2. Subjects who had been exposed to COVID-19, were actively infected with it, or had recovered from it provided the deeply sampled blood TCRbeta repertoires that made up the dataset.

A note on this clone: The target of this receptor is not known. Per-base quality was not reported, and no clone a single base away is much larger than it.

One collaborating source in Seattle enrolled patients while the patients were actively infected and followed the patients over time throughout the course of disease. Collaborating institutions collected whole blood in K2EDTA tubes following their own protocols. For TCRbeta analysis, collaborators shipped samples in one of three forms: frozen whole blood, isolated PBMCs, or DNA extracted from either of those sample types. TCRbeta CDR3 regions were amplified from genomic DNA using the immunoSEQ Assay, a bias-controlled multiplex PCR. Regarding the original processing steps: The number of nucleated cells in each sample was estimated from the amplification of reference gene primers within the assay. To quantify the absolute abundance of each unique TCRbeta CDR3 rearrangement, sequence reads were collapsed and filtered. For each sample, productive Simpson clonality was calculated as the square root of Simpson's diversity index over productive rearrangements. Held by TCRdb, this immuneACCESS table contains in-frame sequences only and omits some clones. Under half of the omission traces to an unresolved V gene where checked; the cause of the rest is unknown. V and J calls plus clone size are reproduced from that table; the DNA served to infer D and trimming. This sample is represented by some 290,000 clones; under 90% of them were singletons. Jointly, the top ten make up under 3.5% of the sample.

Per the germline V gene, SGHRS is the CDR1 and YFSETQ is the CDR2. The cysteine opens and the phenylalanine closes a CDR3 of 15 amino acids. Kept here is only the CDR3 DNA, which spans 45 bases and is read in frame from base 1. The germline V and J ends show losses of 3 bases and 5 bases respectively, and no gene match explains 10 bases of the junction. The full study reports these points: The quantity of clinical and demographic metadata differed by source and by participant and was supplied without curation.

The receptor comes from a woman in her thirties with COVID-19, enrolled during active disease. In this chain, TRBV5-1 is recombined with TRBJ1-2; the junction holds 7 bases that match TRBD1. What was sequenced was peripheral blood. The nucleotide sequence reads TGCGCCAGCAGCTCGACAGGGAGTAGAGAGTATGGCTACACCTTC. This encodes CASSSTGSREYGYTF.